This T cell receptor (beta chain) was captured in a study of shared clonotypes between healthy human individuals. The protocol was immunoSEQ multiplex PCR, while the TCRdb copy is restricted to in-frame clones and leaves out a portion. The sample holds roughly 2,000,000 clones, 85% to 95% seen once. With V trimmed by 5 bases and J by 0 bases, 9 bases remained unmatched. This CDR3 has 16 amino acids. CDR1 and CDR2 from the germline V gene are MNHEY and SMNVEV (reference sequence). Note on this clone: Its antigen is not known. Different DNA sequences within this sample yield the same CDR3.

Study-wide findings and caveats: Represented diversity, genetic and exposure-history alike, was limited by few donors.

Terminally differentiated effector memory CD45RA+ cells were left out of the naive CD8 fraction, which was CD45RO-negative and positively selected for CCR7. The sample taken for sequencing was naive CD8+ T cells from PBMCs. The V gene is TRBV27, the J gene TRBJ2-7, with 8 bases that match TRBD1. This TCR derives from a young man in good health. Some clones in this sample may be carry-over from other donors' samples. The CDR3 DNA reads as TGTGCCAGCAGTCCGTCACAGGGGGAGAGCTCCTACGAGCAGTACTTC. As protein: CASSPSQGESSYEQYF.